What follows are 27 T cell receptor beta chains derived from one specimen sequenced in a study of T cell repertoires in cytomegalovirus infection. TCRdb re-analysed the reads in MiXCR, keeping a single row per CDR3 protein. Counted here are 250,000 or so distinct CDR3 sequences, 9.1% occurring once; the ten biggest clones make up approximately 15%. Sequencing was performed on PBMCs. These receptors all stem from a human donor in good health (CMV status not recorded). Some clones in this sample may be carry-over from other donors' samples.

V is TRBV9 and J is TRBJ2-7; 12 bases are shared with TRBD2. The V gene end was trimmed by 2 bases and the J gene end by 4 bases; junction bases not matched to a gene: 4. This CDR3 region has 15 residues. Germline-derived CDR1 and CDR2 are SGDLS and YYNGEE. The CDR3 DNA sequence: TGTGCCAGCAGCGTGCTAGCGGGAGGGCCTTACGAGCAGTACTTC. Its translation: CASSVLAGGPYEQYF.

The chain joins TRBV29-1 to TRBJ1-6, with D possibly being TRBD1 (6 bases). Trimming took off 4 bases at V and 9 bases at J, with 13 bases between the two ends. This CDR3 contains 13 residues. Germline CDR1 reads SQVTM; CDR2 reads ANQGSEA. Here the CDR3 reads CSVVSGVGSPLHF. CDR3 bases: TGCAGCGTTGTATCAGGGGTCGGTTCACCCCTCCACTTT.

The chain recombines TRBV27 with TRBJ2-3, with D possibly being TRBD2 (7 bases). V lost 5 bases to trimming and J lost 0 bases, with 18 bases between them. CDR1 is MNHEY and CDR2 is SMNVEV in the germline V gene (reference sequence). This CDR3 contains 17 residues. The CDR3 spells CASSPRGGGVSTDTQYF. CDR3 nucleotide sequence: TGTGCCAGCAGTCCCAGAGGGGGGGGCGTTAGCACAGATACGCAGTATTTT.

This chain uses TRBV7-2 with TRBJ1-3; D remains unclear. Germline values: CDR1 SGHTA, CDR2 FQGNSA. This CDR3 spans 13 amino acids. Trimming removed 1 base at V and 4 bases at J, with 5 bases between. CDR3 nucleotide sequence: TGTGCCAGCAGCTTAGATTTCGGAAACACCATATATTTT. Amino acids: CASSLDFGNTIYF. Full variable domain (rest looked up from reference TRBV7-2 and TRBJ1-3): GAGVSQSPSNKVTEKGKDVELRCDPISGHTALYWYRQSLGQGLEFLIYFQGNSAPDKSGLPSDRFSAERTGGSVSTLTIQRTQQEDSAVYLCASSLDFGNTIYFGEGSWLTVV.

The table lists this clonotype with many counts. The chain recombines TRBV7-2 with TRBJ2-3, with 9 nucleotides matching TRBD2. Trimming at V came to 4 bases and at J to 4 bases, leaving 12 bases not matched to a gene. Germline V CDR1 and CDR2: SGHTA, FQGNSA. This CDR3 is 17 amino acids long. This chain's CDR3 is CASSSWTSASKADTQYF. CDR3 nucleotides: TGTGCCAGCAGCTCGTGGACTAGCGCCTCAAAGGCAGATACGCAGTATTTT.

This clonotype was detected a few times. This may be a read error, as it is one base from a much larger clone. The CDR3 nucleotides read TGTGCCAGCAGTTACAGCAATGAGCAGTTCTTC. This translates into CASSYSNEQFF. The chain has TRBV6-2 or TRBV6-3 and TRBJ2-1, with D uncertain. CDR1 is MNHEY and CDR2 is SVGEGT in the germline V gene. Trimming pared 2 bases from V and 6 bases from J, leaving 2 bases between. This CDR3 is built from 11 residues.

This clonotype was seen at least ten times. This chain links TRBV28 with TRBJ1-5; no reliable D call. The CDR3 is 15 amino acids. CDR1 and CDR2 (germline): MDHEN, SYDVKM. Trimming cost V 5 bases and J 1 base, with 12 bases left between them. CDR3 protein: CASSPPQWSNQPQHF. The CDR3 bases are TGTGCCAGCAGTCCCCCCCAGTGGAGCAATCAGCCCCAGCATTTT.

This clonotype was observed at least ten times. The chain uses TRBV7-6 and TRBJ2-7; the D is unclear. V was shortened by 0 bases and J by 3 bases, with 9 bases between the two germline ends. The CDR3 has 14 amino acids. Germline values: CDR1 SGHVS, CDR2 FNYEAQ. This chain's CDR3 is CASSLAHLSYEQYF. DNA for the CDR3: TGTGCCAGCAGCTTAGCACACCTCAGCTACGAGCAGTACTTC.

This clonotype has at least ten counts. The rearrangement uses TRBV7-2 and TRBJ2-7; D may be TRBD2 (6 bases). CDR1 is SGHTA, CDR2 FQGNSA, per germline. The CDR3 is 19 amino acids. Deletions cut 0 bases from V and 1 base from J, with 22 bases between. The DNA for the CDR3 is TGTGCCAGCAGCTTAGCCGGGGGTCTTTCCGGGCTCAATTCCTACGAGCAGTACTTC. Protein: CASSLAGGLSGLNSYEQYF.

This clonotype appeared a few times. V gene TRBV2 combines with J gene TRBJ2-6; 7 positions match TRBD2. This CDR3 spans 17 amino acids. Germline V gene data show CDR1 as SNHLY and CDR2 as FYNNEI. The V and J ends lost 6 bases and 0 bases, in that order; junction bases with no gene match: 8. The CDR3 sequence: CASRAGTTPSGANVLTF. The CDR3 bases are TGTGCCAGCAGAGCCGGGACTACCCCCTCTGGGGCCAACGTCCTGACTTTC.

This clonotype was detected ten times or more. The rearrangement joins TRBV7-2 to TRBJ2-7; D is unclear. The CDR3 contains 13 residues. Between the trimmed V and J ends, which lost 1 base and 5 bases, there was a span of 9 bases. CDR1 is SGHTA, CDR2 FQGNSA, per germline. CDR3 sequence reads: CASSLVIGNEQYF. The CDR3 DNA follows: TGTGCCAGCAGCTTAGTAATAGGGAACGAGCAGTACTTC.

In this sample, this clonotype turned up many times. The chain recombines TRBV7-9 with TRBJ2-1, with 12 bases aligning to TRBD2. The CDR3 totals 19 residues. Germline CDR1 is SEHNR and CDR2 is FQNEAQ (reference sequence). After removal of 6 bases from V and 0 bases from J, the junction contained 12 bases not matched to a gene. The chain's CDR3 is CASRGGGLAGGSSYNEQFF. The DNA for the CDR3 is TGTGCCAGCAGAGGAGGCGGTCTAGCGGGAGGGAGCTCCTACAATGAGCAGTTCTTC. The whole variable domain, filled in from reference TRBV7-9 and TRBJ2-1, reads DTGVSQNPRHKITKRGQNVTFRCDPISEHNRLYWYRQTLGQGPEFLTYFQNEAQLEKSRLLSDRFSAERPKGSFSTLEIQRTEQGDSAMYLCASRGGGLAGGSSYNEQFFGPGTRLTVL.

The chain uses TRBV28 and TRBJ1-5; 7 bases are shared with TRBD1. Trimming at V came to 5 bases and at J to 7 bases, leaving 5 bases not matched to a gene. This CDR3 contains 13 residues. CDR1 and CDR2 (germline): MDHEN, SYDVKM. The CDR3 nucleotides are TGTGCCAGCAGTACACAGGGGTGGCAGCCCCAGCATTTT. It translates to CASSTQGWQPQHF.

This clonotype was picked up a small number of times. The chain has TRBV4-2 and TRBJ2-1; 10 bases line up with TRBD1. The CDR3 spans 15 residues. In germline, CDR1 is LGHNA, CDR2 YNFKEQ. With V trimmed by 5 bases and J by 9 bases, 10 bases remained unmatched. The CDR3: CASSFRDRGESEQFF. The CDR3 DNA reads as TGTGCCAGCAGCTTCCGGGACAGGGGTGAGAGTGAGCAGTTCTTC.

This clonotype was observed many times. The chain carries TRBV12-3 or TRBV12-4 and TRBJ2-3; 10 nucleotides agree with TRBD2. CDR3 size: 15 residues. Trimming took 5 bases from V and 3 from J; bases not matched to a gene: 5. This CDR3 reads CASSPAGGPTDTQYF. Here the CDR3 DNA reads TGTGCCAGCAGTCCAGCGGGGGGGCCTACAGATACGCAGTATTTT.

The rearrangement joins TRBV7-6 to TRBJ1-6; D possibly corresponds to TRBD1 (5 bases). The V gene lost 4 bases and the J gene lost 8 bases, with 15 bases spanning the gap. Germline V gives CDR1 SGHVS, CDR2 FNYEAQ. The length of the CDR3 is 15 residues. This CDR3 reads CASSSGARGDSPLHF. DNA of the CDR3: TGTGCCAGCAGCTCGGGCGCTCGAGGGGATTCACCCCTCCACTTT.

This clonotype was picked up many times. This chain connects TRBV10-3 to TRBJ2-3; D remains unclear. CDR3 length equals 16 residues. The V end lost 5 bases, the J end lost 1 base, and 16 bases lay between the germline ends. CDR1 and CDR2 (germline): ENHRY, SYGVKD. The DNA for the CDR3 is TGTGCCATCAGTATCCTAACCGAAAGCGGCACAGATACGCAGTATTTT. Protein: CAISILTESGTDTQYF.

This clonotype was recorded once. This chain links TRBV5-6 with TRBJ1-5; D is perhaps TRBD1 (6 bases). The V gene lost 4 bases and the J gene lost 6 bases, with 14 bases spanning the gap. CDR3 length equals 14 residues. Germline CDR1 is SGHDT and CDR2 is YYEEEE. The CDR3: CASSLRGSGQPQHF. CDR3 sequence (DNA): TGTGCCAGCAGCCTCAGGGGATCGGGTCAGCCCCAGCATTTT.

This clonotype was counted ten times or more. J is TRBJ1-1 and V is TRBV28, with D possibly TRBD1 on 6 matching bases. V lost 8 bases and J lost 5, with 18 bases in between. The CDR3 loop spans 14 amino acids. Germline lookup yields CDR1 MDHEN and CDR2 SYDVKM. In DNA, the CDR3 is TGTGCCAGCGTTGAGGGGGTACGAGGAACTGAAGCTTTCTTT. It is translated as CASVEGVRGTEAFF.

The chain recombines TRBV29-1 with TRBJ1-1, with 9 nucleotides matching TRBD1. Germline assignment: CDR1 SQVTM and CDR2 ANQGSEA. This CDR3 has 12 residues. The ends lost 7 bases at V and 6 bases at J; junction bases unmatched: 6. CDR3 DNA sequence: TGCAGCGCAAAGGACAGGGGCGCTGAAGCTTTCTTT. It translates to CSAKDRGAEAFF.

This clonotype was counted ten times or more. The rearrangement uses TRBV28 and TRBJ1-5; 7 nucleotides match TRBD1. J was trimmed by 0 bases and V by 5 bases; bases with no gene match: 7. This CDR3 has 16 amino acids. CDR1 and CDR2 from the germline V gene are MDHEN and SYDVKM. The CDR3 DNA reads as TGTGCCAGCAGTCCCGCCGGGACAGATAGCAATCAGCCCCAGCATTTT. It translates to CASSPAGTDSNQPQHF.

This clonotype was seen ten or more times. This chain links TRBV28 with TRBJ1-5, with D perhaps TRBD1 (5 bases). Trimming cost V 6 bases and J 0 bases, with 15 bases left between them. The germline V gene encodes CDR1 MDHEN and CDR2 SYDVKM. There are 16 residues in the CDR3. The CDR3 bases are TGTGCCAGCAGACCGGGACGGAGACTTAGCAATCAGCCCCAGCATTTT. It translates to CASRPGRRLSNQPQHF.

This clonotype was counted between two and nine times. The chain has TRBV7-9 and TRBJ1-2, with 8 bases identical to TRBD1. Losses at the gene ends were 2 bases for V and 8 bases for J; bases not matched to a gene: 4. CDR1 is SEHNR and CDR2 is FQNEAQ in the germline V gene (reference sequence). The CDR3 spans 13 residues. CDR3 region: CASSLPGGWGYTF. The CDR3 coding sequence is TGTGCCAGCAGCTTACCAGGGGGCTGGGGCTACACCTTC.

Many counts were recorded for this clonotype. The V and J genes are TRBV12-3 or TRBV12-4 and TRBJ1-3, with D perhaps TRBD1 (5 bases). V gave up 6 bases and J gave up 0 bases, with 18 bases separating them. CDR3 length: 17 amino acids. This chain's CDR3 is CASSPRRTRNSGNTIYF. The CDR3 bases are TGTGCCAGCAGCCCAAGGAGGACACGCAACTCTGGAAACACCATATATTTT.

In this sample, this clonotype turned up many times. The V and J genes are TRBV20-1 and TRBJ1-1, with a weak D call TRBD1 (6 bases). The germline V and J ends were trimmed by 6 bases and 1 base, with 15 bases remaining between them. CDR1 is DFQATT, CDR2 SNEGSKA, per germline (reference sequence). The CDR3 runs 14 residues. The CDR3 protein is CSAWTDRRNTEAFF. The CDR3 coding sequence is TGCAGTGCGTGGACAGACCGCCGGAACACTGAAGCTTTCTTT.

This sequence joins TRBV20-1 and TRBJ1-5, with 8 bases fitting TRBD1. The CDR3 length is 14 residues. V lost 5 bases to trimming and J lost 1 base; unmatched junction nucleotides: 4. CDR1 DFQATT and CDR2 SNEGSKA come from the germline V gene (reference sequence). The CDR3 sequence: CSAPGQASNQPQHF. CDR3 coding DNA: TGCAGTGCTCCGGGACAGGCAAGCAATCAGCCCCAGCATTTT.

A few counts support this clonotype. This chain links TRBV5-6 with TRBJ2-2, with 11 bases fitting TRBD2. This CDR3 has 16 amino acids. CDR1 SGHDT and CDR2 YYEEEE come from the germline V gene. J was trimmed by 3 bases and V by 4 bases; bases with no gene match: 5. Here the CDR3 DNA reads TGTGCCAGCAGCCCGATGGGACTAGCGGACACCGGGGAGCTGTTTTTT. Its protein is CASSPMGLADTGELFF.